These T cell receptor beta chains were read from a single sample in a study of blood T cell repertoires in COVID-19. Using immunoSEQ multiplex PCR, the repertoire was profiled, and TCRdb retains in-frame clones only, with some absent. This table has 85,000 to 90,000 clones, 75% to 90% appearing once. Input material: peripheral blood. The receptor set was obtained from a woman of 80 years or more with active or convalescent COVID-19. Each CDR3 is given without its conserved first and last residue.

>TRBJ1-1|TRBV7-9
ASSLEWGGTEAF
>TRBJ1-1|TRBV6-5
ASSYKTPGDTEAF
>TRBJ2-7|TRBV9
ASSPPAGGASEQY
>TRBJ2-5|TRBV3-1/TRBV3-2
ASSHLPGLAGEETQY
>TRBJ2-7|TRBV7-3
ASSAGAGGNYEQY
>TRBJ1-2|TRBV27
ASRPNTGHGYT
>TRBJ2-7|TRBV27
ASSLYTHGQSYEQY
>TRBJ1-5|TRBV19
ASSMGTGYNQPQH
>TRBJ2-1|TRBV24-1
ATSDPSLQGEQF
>TRBJ2-7|TRBV7-2
ASSPSGLSYEQY
>TRBJ2-1|TRBV19
ASSNSRPGGRADEQF
>TRBJ2-3|TRBV29-1
SVGGKTDTQY
>TRBJ2-1|TRBV27
ASSNGLAGMNEQF
>TRBJ2-2|TRBV27
ASSSLLYAGTANTGELF
>TRBJ2-2|TRBV7-3
ASSFRHTTGELF
>TRBJ2-7|TRBV12-3/TRBV12-4
ASTKQGGYEQY
>TRBJ1-5|TRBV29-1
SVAQGGNQPQH
>TRBJ2-7|TRBV11-1
ASSSKTGTGGAEQY
>TRBJ2-3|TRBV30
AWSRDLSDTQY
>TRBJ1-5|TRBV23-1
ASSPRASNQPQH
>TRBJ1-2|TRBV27
ASSFADTRGYT
>TRBJ2-7|TRBV6-5
ASSRQADSYEQY
>TRBJ2-2|TRBV5-4
ASSIGTANTGELF
>TRBJ2-5|TRBV29-1
SVSGAETQY
>TRBJ2-1|TRBV12-3/TRBV12-4
ASSFGQVDEQF
>TRBJ1-4|TRBV28
ASRTGVNEKLF
>TRBJ1-2|TRBV7-9
ASSLGQSYGYT
>TRBJ1-1|TRBV6-5
ASSYQTQTANTEAF
>TRBJ1-1|TRBV19
ASSPGPGTGGLEAF
>TRBJ1-1|TRBV19
ASSQDHSSMNTEAF
>TRBJ2-1|TRBV7-9
ASSTLVGQF
>TRBJ2-5|TRBV5-1
ASSLASRETQY
>TRBJ2-7|TRBV14
ASSQDNLATNEQY
>TRBJ2-7|TRBV6-2/TRBV6-3
ASSKTGVTAEQY
>TRBJ1-1|TRBV19
ASNPTGRVSEAF
>TRBJ2-5|TRBV5-1
ASSLALGAQETQY
>TRBJ1-1|TRBV7-2
ASSSGQGNEAF
>TRBJ2-1|TRBV7-6
ASSLVRASVDRNEQF
>TRBJ2-7|TRBV25-1
ASSDSGYEQY
>TRBJ1-4|TRBV28
ASSWAGTGEEKLF
>TRBJ1-2|TRBV7-6
ASSSSSDWANYGYT
>TRBJ1-4|TRBV30
AWSGGGATNEKLF
>TRBJ1-5|TRBV2
ASSVGGYNQPQH
>TRBJ1-2|TRBV10-3
AIHGQPNYGYT
>TRBJ1-2|TRBV2
ASEKNPDRKIDYGYT
>TRBJ1-1|TRBV3-1/TRBV3-2
ASSLGNTEAF